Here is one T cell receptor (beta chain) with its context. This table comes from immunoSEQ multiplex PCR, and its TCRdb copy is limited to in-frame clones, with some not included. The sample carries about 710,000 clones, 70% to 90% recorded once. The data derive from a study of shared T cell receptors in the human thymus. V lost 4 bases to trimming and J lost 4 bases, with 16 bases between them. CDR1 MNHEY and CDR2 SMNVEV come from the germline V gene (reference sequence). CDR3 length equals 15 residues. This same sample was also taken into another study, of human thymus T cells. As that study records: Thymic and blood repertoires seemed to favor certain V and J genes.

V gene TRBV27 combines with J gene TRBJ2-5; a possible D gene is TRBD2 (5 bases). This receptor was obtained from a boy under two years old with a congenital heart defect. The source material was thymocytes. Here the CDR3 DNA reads TGTGCCAGCAGTTCGGAGAGAGGGCCCCGAGAGACCCAGTACTTC. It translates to CASSSERGPRETQYF.